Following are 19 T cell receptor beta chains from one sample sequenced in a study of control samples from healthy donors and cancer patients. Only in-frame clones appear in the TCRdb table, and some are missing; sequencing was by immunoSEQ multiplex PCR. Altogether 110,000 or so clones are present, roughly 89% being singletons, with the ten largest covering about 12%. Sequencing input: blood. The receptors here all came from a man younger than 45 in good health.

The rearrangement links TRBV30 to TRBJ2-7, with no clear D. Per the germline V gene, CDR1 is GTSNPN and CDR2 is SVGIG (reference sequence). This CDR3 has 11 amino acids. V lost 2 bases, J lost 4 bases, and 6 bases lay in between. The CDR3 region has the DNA TGTGCCTGGAGTACCCTATACGAGCAGTACTTC. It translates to CAWSTLYEQYF.

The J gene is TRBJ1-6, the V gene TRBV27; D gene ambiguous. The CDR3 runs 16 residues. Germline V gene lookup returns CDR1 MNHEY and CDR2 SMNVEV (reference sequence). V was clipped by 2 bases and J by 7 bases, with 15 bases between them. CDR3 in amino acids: CASSLAHTNRNSPLHF. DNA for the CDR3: TGTGCCAGCAGTTTAGCCCACACTAACCGAAATTCACCCCTCCACTTT.

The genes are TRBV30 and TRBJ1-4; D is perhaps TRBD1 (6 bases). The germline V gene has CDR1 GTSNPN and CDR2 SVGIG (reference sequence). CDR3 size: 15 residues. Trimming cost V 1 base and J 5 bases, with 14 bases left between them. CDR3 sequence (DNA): TGTGCCTGGAGTGGACAGGACATCTTAAATGAAAAACTGTTTTTT. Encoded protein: CAWSGQDILNEKLFF.

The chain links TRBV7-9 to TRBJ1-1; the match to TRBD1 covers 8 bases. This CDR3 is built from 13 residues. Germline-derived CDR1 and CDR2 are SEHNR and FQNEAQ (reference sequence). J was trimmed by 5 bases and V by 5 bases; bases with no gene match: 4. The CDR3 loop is CASSIQGGTEAFF. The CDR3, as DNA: TGTGCCAGCAGCATACAGGGGGGTACTGAAGCTTTCTTT.

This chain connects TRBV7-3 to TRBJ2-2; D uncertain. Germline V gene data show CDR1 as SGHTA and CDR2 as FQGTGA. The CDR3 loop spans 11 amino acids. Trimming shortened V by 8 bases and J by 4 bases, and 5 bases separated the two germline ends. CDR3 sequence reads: CASGSTGELFF. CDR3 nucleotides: TGTGCCAGCGGGTCCACCGGGGAGCTGTTTTTT.

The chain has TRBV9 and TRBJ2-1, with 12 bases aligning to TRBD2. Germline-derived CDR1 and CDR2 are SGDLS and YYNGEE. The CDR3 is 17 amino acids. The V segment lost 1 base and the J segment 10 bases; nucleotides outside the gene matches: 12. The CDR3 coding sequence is TGTGCCAGCAGCGTATCACTAGCGGGGGGCTGGGGGCAGGAGCAGTTCTTC. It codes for CASSVSLAGGWGQEQFF.

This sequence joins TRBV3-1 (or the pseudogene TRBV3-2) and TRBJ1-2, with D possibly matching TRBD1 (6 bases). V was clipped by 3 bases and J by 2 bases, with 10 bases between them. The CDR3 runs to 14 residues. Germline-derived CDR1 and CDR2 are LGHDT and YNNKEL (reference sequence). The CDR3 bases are TGTGCCAGCAGCCAGGCAGGGGCGAACTATGGCTACACCTTC. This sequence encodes CASSQAGANYGYTF.

DNA of the CDR3: TGCGCCAGCAGCTTCTCGAACAGGGCTACTGAAGCTTTCTTT. Amino acids: CASSFSNRATEAFF. V gene TRBV4-1 combines with J gene TRBJ1-1; D is possibly TRBD1 (6 bases). The CDR3 extends over 14 amino acids. Germline CDR1 and CDR2: MGHRA and YSYEKL. V lost 5 bases, J lost 5 bases, and 15 bases lay in between.

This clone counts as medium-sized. CDR3 in amino acids: CASSPIRDGNTIYF. The CDR3 coding sequence is TGTGCCAGCTCACCAATTCGGGACGGAAACACCATATATTTT. The chain links TRBV18 to TRBJ1-3, with D possibly matching TRBD1 (5 bases). V was trimmed by 2 bases and J by 4 bases, leaving 9 bases between them. This CDR3 has 14 residues. From germline, CDR1 is KGHSH and CDR2 LQKENI.

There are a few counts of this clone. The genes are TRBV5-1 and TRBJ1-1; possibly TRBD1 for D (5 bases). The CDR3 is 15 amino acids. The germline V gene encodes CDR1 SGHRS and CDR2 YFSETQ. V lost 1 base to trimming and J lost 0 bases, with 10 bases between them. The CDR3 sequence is CASSLNPGMNTEAFF. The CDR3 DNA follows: TGCGCCAGCAGCTTGAATCCAGGGATGAACACTGAAGCTTTCTTT.

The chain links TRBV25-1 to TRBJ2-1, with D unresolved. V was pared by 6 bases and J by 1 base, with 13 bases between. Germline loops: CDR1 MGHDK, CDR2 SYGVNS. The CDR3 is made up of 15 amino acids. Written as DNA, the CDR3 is TGTGCCAGCAGCGCTTCTTTAGGATCCTACAATGAGCAGTTCTTC. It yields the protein CASSASLGSYNEQFF.

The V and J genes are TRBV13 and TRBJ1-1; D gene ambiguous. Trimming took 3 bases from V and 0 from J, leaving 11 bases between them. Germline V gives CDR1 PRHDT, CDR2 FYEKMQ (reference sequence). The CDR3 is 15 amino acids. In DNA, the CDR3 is TGTGCCAGCAGCTTTCCCCCAGGCCTGAACACTGAAGCTTTCTTT. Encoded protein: CASSFPPGLNTEAFF.

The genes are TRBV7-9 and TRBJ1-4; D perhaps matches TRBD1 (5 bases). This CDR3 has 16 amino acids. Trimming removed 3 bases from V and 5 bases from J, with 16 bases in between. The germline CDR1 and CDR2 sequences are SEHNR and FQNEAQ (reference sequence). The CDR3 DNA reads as TGTGCCAGCAGCTTTAGTTCCGGGACGGTAAATGAAAAACTGTTTTTT. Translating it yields CASSFSSGTVNEKLFF.

The CDR3 DNA sequence: TGCAGCGTACCGACAGGGACTGGAAACACCATATATTTT. Translating gives CSVPTGTGNTIYF. This rearrangement joins TRBV29-1 to TRBJ1-3, with 7 bases aligning to TRBD1. V lost 6 bases, J lost 2 bases, and 4 bases stayed unmatched. The germline gives CDR1 SQVTM, CDR2 ANQGSEA. The CDR3 runs 13 residues.

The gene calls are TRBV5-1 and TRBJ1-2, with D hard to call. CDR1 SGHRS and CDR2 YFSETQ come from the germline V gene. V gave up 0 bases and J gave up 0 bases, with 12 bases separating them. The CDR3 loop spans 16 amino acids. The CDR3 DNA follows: TGCGCCAGCAGCTTGGCCCCACCACCCTCTAACTATGGCTACACCTTC. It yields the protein CASSLAPPPSNYGYTF.

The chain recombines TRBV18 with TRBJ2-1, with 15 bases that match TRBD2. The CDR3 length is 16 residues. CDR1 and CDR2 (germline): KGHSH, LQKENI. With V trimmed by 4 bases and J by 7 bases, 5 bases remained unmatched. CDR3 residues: CASSLGLAGGHNEQFF. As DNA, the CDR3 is TGTGCCAGCTCACTTGGACTAGCGGGGGGGCATAATGAGCAGTTCTTC. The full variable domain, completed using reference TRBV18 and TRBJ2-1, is NAGVMQNPRHLVRRRGQEARLRCSPMKGHSHVYWYRQLPEEGLKFMVYLQKENIIDESGMPKERFSAEFPKEGPSILRIQQVVRGDSAAYFCASSLGLAGGHNEQFFGPGTRLTVL.

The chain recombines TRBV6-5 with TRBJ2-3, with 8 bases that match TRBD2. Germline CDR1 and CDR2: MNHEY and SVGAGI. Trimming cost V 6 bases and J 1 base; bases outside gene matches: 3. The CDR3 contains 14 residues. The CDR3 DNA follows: TGTGCCAGCAGGGCGGGGGGTGGCACAGATACGCAGTATTTT. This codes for CASRAGGGTDTQYF.

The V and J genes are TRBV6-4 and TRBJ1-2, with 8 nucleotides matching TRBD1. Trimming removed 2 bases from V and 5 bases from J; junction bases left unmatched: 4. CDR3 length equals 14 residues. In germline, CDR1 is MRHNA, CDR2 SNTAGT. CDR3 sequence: CASSDQTGGYGYTF. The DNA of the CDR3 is TGTGCCAGCAGTGACCAAACAGGGGGGTATGGCTACACCTTC.

CDR3 region: CAWSPRDRACYTF. CDR3 nucleotide sequence: TGTGCCTGGAGTCCCCGGGACAGGGCATGCTACACCTTC. The genes are TRBV30 and TRBJ1-2; TRBD1 matches at 9 bases. From germline, CDR1 is GTSNPN and CDR2 SVGIG (reference sequence). Trimming removed 2 bases from V and 9 bases from J; junction bases left unmatched: 7. CDR3 length: 13 residues.